Listed here are 10 T cell receptor beta chains from one sample, sequenced in a study of T cells after yellow fever vaccination. Each CDR3 protein is one row after TCRdb ran MiXCR on the 5' RACE reads. The sample holds more than 250,000 distinct CDR3 sequences, 6.8% seen once. The material was PBMCs, obtained around 45 days after the first yellow fever vaccination. Receptor source: a man aged 18-30 years who received the YFV17D yellow fever vaccine.

The gene calls are TRBV5-1 and TRBJ2-1; 8 bases agree with TRBD1. The V and J ends lost 4 bases and 10 bases, in that order; junction bases with no gene match: 10. The germline gives CDR1 SGHRS, CDR2 YFSETQ. The CDR3 spans 14 residues. CDR3 sequence reads: CASSELTGEGEQFF. DNA for the CDR3: TGCGCCAGCAGCGAACTGACAGGGGAAGGCGAGCAGTTCTTC.

The chain joins TRBV29-1 to TRBJ2-1, with D perhaps TRBD1 (5 bases). V was shortened by 3 bases and J by 2 bases, with 17 bases between the two germline ends. Looked up from germline, CDR1 is SQVTM and CDR2 is ANQGSEA. This CDR3 has 16 amino acids. CDR3 region: CSVDLQGLGTYNEQFF. CDR3 nucleotide sequence: TGCAGCGTTGATCTGCAGGGATTGGGCACCTACAATGAGCAGTTCTTC.

The J gene is TRBJ2-2, the V gene TRBV9; tentatively, D is TRBD1 or TRBD2 (5 bases each). V was trimmed by 3 bases and J by 8 bases, leaving 23 bases between them. Germline V gives CDR1 SGDLS, CDR2 YYNGEE. This CDR3 has 17 residues. The CDR3 spells CASSAGAGTSDYGELFF. CDR3 DNA sequence: TGTGCCAGCAGCGCCGGGGCCGGGACGTCGGATTATGGGGAGCTGTTTTTT.

This clonotype has a count of ten or more. V is TRBV5-4 and J is TRBJ1-2; no firm D call. The CDR3 has 19 amino acids. Trimming shortened V by 0 bases and J by 0 bases, and 21 bases separated the two germline ends. CDR1 SGHNT and CDR2 YYREEE come from the germline V gene (reference sequence). The CDR3 protein is CASSLERTASSSANYGYTF. The CDR3 bases are TGTGCCAGCAGCTTGGAAAGGACGGCGTCCTCGTCAGCTAACTATGGCTACACCTTC.

This sequence joins TRBV4-1 and TRBJ2-7; 13 bases match TRBD2. Germline-derived CDR1 and CDR2 are MGHRA and YSYEKL. This CDR3 spans 16 amino acids. V lost 4 bases to trimming and J lost 3 bases; unmatched junction nucleotides: 6. Here the CDR3 reads CASSRGLAGDHYEQYV. The CDR3 DNA is TGCGCCAGCAGCCGCGGACTAGCGGGGGACCACTACGAGCAGTACGTC.

The rearrangement uses TRBV12-3 or TRBV12-4 and TRBJ2-5, with D perhaps TRBD2 (5 bases). The CDR3 is 16 amino acids. V was clipped by 6 bases and J by 5 bases, with 22 bases between them. DNA of the CDR3: TGTGCCAGCAGCGCTGTCGGAGGTGGCCAGTGGGAGACCCAGTACTTC. It translates to CASSAVGGGQWETQYF.

Points on this clonotype: This may arise from a read error, as a much more abundant clone is one base away. The rearrangement uses TRBV5-1 and TRBJ2-3; TRBD1 might be the D (6 bases). Trimming removed 0 bases at V and 7 bases at J, with 12 bases between. Per the germline V gene, CDR1 is SGHRS and CDR2 is YFSETQ. The CDR3 consists of 14 residues. The CDR3 coding sequence is TGCGCCAGCAGCTTGGCTCAGGGGACAAATACGCAGTATTTT. Translation: CASSLAQGTNTQYF.

This clonotype was seen a handful of times. This rearrangement joins TRBV11-2 to TRBJ2-3; 9 bases fit TRBD2. This CDR3 contains 16 residues. The germline CDR1 and CDR2 sequences are SGHAT and FQNNGV. J was trimmed by 5 bases and V by 0 bases; bases with no gene match: 6. The CDR3 sequence: CASSLEWRGGGDTQYF. DNA of the CDR3: TGTGCCAGCAGCTTAGAGTGGCGGGGGGGGGGAGATACGCAGTATTTT.

This clonotype has at least ten counts. The V and J genes are TRBV12-3 or TRBV12-4 and TRBJ1-2, with D possibly TRBD1 on 5 matching bases. CDR3 length: 12 residues. The ends were cut back, 1 base at V and 5 bases at J, with 5 bases in the middle. The CDR3 is CASSLEGYGYTF. CDR3 bases: TGTGCCAGCAGTTTAGAGGGGTATGGCTACACCTTC.

This clonotype was detected a few times. The chain is built from TRBV20-1 and TRBJ2-5; D is unclear. V dropped 6 bases and J dropped 9 bases, with 20 bases sitting between them. The CDR3 spans 13 residues. Per germline, CDR1 DFQATT and CDR2 SNEGSKA (reference sequence). Written as DNA, the CDR3 is TGCAGTGCCCATGAGACCGTCAATGGGGCCCAGTACTTC. Translating it yields CSAHETVNGAQYF.